These 13 T cell receptor beta chains came from one sample sequenced in a study of somatic mutations in cytotoxic T cells in rheumatoid arthritis. The protocol was immunoSEQ multiplex PCR, while the TCRdb copy is restricted to in-frame clones and leaves out a portion. The table has tens of thousands of clones, more than 70% seen once; the top ten hold about 20%. The sample was CD8+ T cells sorted from blood. The receptors stem from a woman in her forties or fifties in good health.

The CDR3 sequence is CASSVSLSGASTDTQYF. The CDR3 DNA follows: TGTGCCAGCAGCGTGAGCCTTAGCGGGGCCAGCACAGATACGCAGTATTTT. J is TRBJ2-3 and V is TRBV9; 8 bases line up with TRBD2. Germline assignment: CDR1 SGDLS and CDR2 YYNGEE. The V and J ends lost 2 bases and 0 bases, in that order; junction bases with no gene match: 8. The CDR3 has 17 residues.

V is TRBV4-3 and J is TRBJ1-6, with a tentative D call TRBD1 (5 bases). CDR3 length equals 20 residues. Per germline, CDR1 LGHNA and CDR2 YSLEER. Trimming pared 3 bases from V and 6 bases from J, leaving 27 bases between. CDR3 in amino acids: CASSHRFQDGSNGGNSPLHF. The CDR3 nucleotides read TGCGCCAGCAGCCATCGATTCCAAGACGGTAGCAATGGGGGTAATTCACCCCTCCACTTT.

This chain uses TRBV29-1 with TRBJ2-1; TRBD2 matches at 10 bases. V dropped 1 base and J dropped 6; count of bases not matched to a gene: 6. The CDR3 is 15 residues long. Germline assignment: CDR1 SQVTM and CDR2 ANQGSEA. The CDR3 loop is CSVEGGLAGANEQFF. For the CDR3, the DNA is TGCAGCGTTGAAGGGGGGCTAGCGGGGGCCAATGAGCAGTTCTTC.

This chain uses TRBV7-9 with TRBJ2-1; 8 nucleotides match TRBD2. Germline V CDR1 and CDR2: SEHNR, FQNEAQ (reference sequence). The CDR3 sequence is 13 residues long. Unmatched junction bases numbered 8, after V lost 4 bases and J lost 12 bases. CDR3 DNA: TGTGCCAGCAGCTCATCCCCCCTAGCGGGGCAGTTCTTC. Protein sequence: CASSSSPLAGQFF.

The rearrangement uses TRBV5-4 and TRBJ2-7, with D perhaps TRBD1 or TRBD2 (5 bases each). Per germline, CDR1 SGHNT and CDR2 YYREEE (reference sequence). The CDR3 is 13 amino acids. V was shortened by 4 bases and J by 6 bases, with 14 bases between the two germline ends. Here the CDR3 DNA reads TGTGCCAGCAGCCAAGGGGACGCCGCCGAGCAGTACGTC. It codes for CASSQGDAAEQYV.

This chain connects TRBV5-4 to TRBJ1-6; D gene ambiguous. Germline V CDR1 and CDR2: SGHNT, YYREEE (reference sequence). Trimming cost V 3 bases and J 3 bases, with 13 bases left between them. The CDR3 runs 16 residues. CDR3 DNA: TGTGCCAGCAGCTCCTCTGATCTACACTATAATTCACCCCTCCACTTT. Its translation is CASSSSDLHYNSPLHF. The complete variable domain, with remaining parts taken from reference TRBV5-4 and TRBJ1-6, reads ETGVTQSPTHLIKTRGQQVTLRCSSQSGHNTVSWYQQALGQGPQFIFQYYREEENGRGNFPPRFSGLQFPNYSSELNVNALELDDSALYLCASSSSDLHYNSPLHFGNGTRLTVT.

A single count supports this clone. The CDR3 DNA reads TGTGCCAGCAGCTCCCATTGGGAGTCCTACGAGCAGTACTTC. Its protein product is CASSSHWESYEQYF. The rearrangement uses TRBV13 and TRBJ2-7; TRBD2 is a possible D gene (5 bases). Germline V CDR1 and CDR2: PRHDT, FYEKMQ (reference sequence). V was cut by 4 bases and J by 1 base, with 11 bases left in between. The CDR3 totals 14 residues. The full variable domain, with the rest looked up from reference TRBV13 and TRBJ2-7, is AAGVIQSPRHLIKEKRETATLKCYPIPRHDTVYWYQQGPGQDPQFLISFYEKMQSDKGSIPDRFSAQQFSDYHSELNMSSLELGDSALYFCASSSHWESYEQYFGPGTRLTVT.

This sequence joins TRBV7-9 and TRBJ2-5, with TRBD1 identical over 9 bases. The germline V gene encodes CDR1 SEHNR and CDR2 FQNEAQ (reference sequence). The CDR3 has 18 amino acids. After removal of 5 bases from V and 3 bases from J, the junction contained 16 bases not matched to a gene. The CDR3 coding sequence is TGTGCCAGCAGCCTCTTGGACAGGGGAGTTAGGGGTGAAGAGACCCAGTACTTC. This codes for CASSLLDRGVRGEETQYF.

The V gene is TRBV7-9, the J gene TRBJ2-7; 8 bases fit TRBD1. This CDR3 region has 12 residues. Per the germline V gene, CDR1 is SEHNR and CDR2 is FQNEAQ (reference sequence). Trimming took 1 base from V and 7 from J; bases not matched to a gene: 0. CDR3 nucleotides: TGTGCCAGCAGCTTAGGGGACAGGGAGCAGTACGTC. Translated: CASSLGDREQYV.

The chain joins TRBV5-8 to TRBJ1-4; TRBD1 agrees at 9 bases. Germline assignment: CDR1 SGHTS and CDR2 YDEGEE. V was pared by 3 bases and J by 8 bases, with 8 bases of the junction left unmatched. This CDR3 contains 15 residues. The CDR3 DNA sequence: TGTGCCAGCAGCTCGTACCGGACAGGGGAGGAAAAACTGTTTTTT. Its translation: CASSSYRTGEEKLFF.

This chain joins TRBV19 and TRBJ1-2; TRBD1 matches at 9 bases. Germline values: CDR1 LNHDA, CDR2 SQIVND (reference sequence). This CDR3 is 12 amino acids long. CDR3 sequence reads: CATETGGIGYTF. The CDR3, as DNA: TGTGCTACCGAAACAGGGGGCATTGGCTACACCTTC.

This sequence joins TRBV2 and TRBJ1-1; the match to TRBD1 covers 7 bases. The germline V gene has CDR1 SNHLY and CDR2 FYNNEI. The V segment lost 3 bases and the J segment 10 bases; nucleotides outside the gene matches: 8. The CDR3 totals 13 residues. The CDR3 DNA follows: TGTGCCAGCAGTGATGGCAGGGGGAAGGTAGCTTTCTTT. This gives the protein CASSDGRGKVAFF. The whole variable domain, filled in from reference TRBV2 and TRBJ1-1, reads EPEVTQTPSHQVTQMGQEVILRCVPISNHLYFYWYRQILGQKVEFLVSFYNNEISEKSEIFDDQFSVERPDGSNFTLKIRSTKLEDSAMYFCASSDGRGKVAFFGQGTRLTVV.

The V and J genes are TRBV6-5 and TRBJ2-3; 8 positions match TRBD2. Germline V gene data show CDR1 as MNHEY and CDR2 as SVGAGI. The CDR3 extends over 15 amino acids. V trimming: 5 bases; J trimming: 2 bases; junction bases outside the gene matches: 6. As DNA, the CDR3 is TGTGCCAGCAGTCCCCTCGGGGGGGCCACAGATACGCAGTATTTT. It is translated as CASSPLGGATDTQYF.